This T cell receptor beta chain stems from a study of shared clonotypes between healthy human individuals. Germline V CDR1 and CDR2: MDHEN, SYDVKM. The V and J ends lost 10 bases and 7 bases respectively, with 17 bases between them. This CDR3 contains 12 residues. Data came from immunoSEQ multiplex PCR; TCRdb stores just in-frame clones and leaves some out. The repertoire holds 1.4 million or so clones, with around 98.5% as singletons. The sequencing sample was made of naive CD4+ T cells sorted from blood. Stated subset: CD45RA+ positively selected. V usage is TRBV28 and J usage is TRBJ2-7; possibly TRBD2 for D (6 bases). This receptor was taken from a man aged 25 to 40 in good health. In nucleotides, the CDR3 is TGTGCCACTAAGGACTATCTTCGGGAGCAGTACTTC. The encoded protein is CATKDYLREQYF.